This passage covers 27 T cell receptor beta chains from one sample sequenced in a study of T-cell reconstitution after alpha-beta-depleted transplantation in children. It was with unique molecular identifiers that the TCRbeta library was prepared. Via MiXCR, TCRdb re-called the PCR reads, giving one row per CDR3 protein. The profile shows roughly 610,000 distinct CDR3 sequences, about 11% of them singletons. The sample here was PBMCs from the stem cell graft donor, taken from the stem cell graft. These TCRs come from a human donor who donated a stem cell graft to a child with acute myeloid leukemia.

The V call is TRBV20-1, the J call TRBJ1-1; D is possibly TRBD1 (5 bases). In germline, CDR1 is DFQATT, CDR2 SNEGSKA (reference sequence). The CDR3 extends over 13 amino acids. V shed 0 bases and J shed 10 bases, with 15 bases lying between them. The CDR3 region has the DNA TGCAGTGCTAGAGAAGGGAAGGGGCTATTAGCTTTCTTT. Protein: CSAREGKGLLAFF.

In its sample, this clonotype was seen a few times. A junction boundary mismatches the germline segment, possibly from a read error. J is TRBJ2-1 and V is TRBV10-3; tentative D call: TRBD2 (6 bases). The germline V gene has CDR1 ENHRY and CDR2 SYGVKD. The CDR3 covers 15 residues. CDR3 residues: CAVRSPGAKGNEQFF. The CDR3 DNA sequence: TGTGCCGTCAGGAGTCCGGGAGCCAAGGGGAATGAGCAGTTCTTC.

This clonotype appeared many times. J is TRBJ2-5 and V is TRBV7-3; 8 bases agree with TRBD2. Germline V CDR1 and CDR2: SGHTA, FQGTGA. Trimming removed 1 base from V and 5 bases from J; junction bases left unmatched: 9. There are 16 residues in the CDR3. This CDR3 reads CASSLRLSGVGETQYF. DNA of the CDR3: TGTGCCAGCAGCTTAAGACTTAGCGGGGTTGGGGAGACCCAGTACTTC.

The V and J genes are TRBV7-9 and TRBJ2-3; 7 bases are a match to TRBD2. V gave up 4 bases and J gave up 0 bases; unmatched junction bases: 7. The CDR3 has 16 amino acids. The germline CDR1 and CDR2 sequences are SEHNR and FQNEAQ (reference sequence). This CDR3 reads CASSSQAGLSTDTQYF. The DNA of the CDR3 is TGTGCCAGCAGCTCCCAAGCGGGACTAAGCACAGATACGCAGTATTTT.

This clonotype has only a few counts. The CDR3 spells CSARPGTQGQPQHF. The CDR3 DNA follows: TGCAGTGCTAGACCCGGGACTCAGGGCCAGCCCCAGCATTTT. The chain joins TRBV20-1 to TRBJ1-5; possible D gene TRBD1, 5 bases. The CDR3 contains 14 residues. Germline lookup yields CDR1 DFQATT and CDR2 SNEGSKA (reference sequence). The V gene lost 2 bases and the J gene lost 7 bases, with 15 bases spanning the gap.

This clonotype was observed many times. The chain uses TRBV2 and TRBJ2-2; D not resolved. V was shortened by 3 bases and J by 2 bases, with 10 bases between the two germline ends. The CDR3 spans 15 residues. The V gene's germline CDR1 is SNHLY and CDR2 FYNNEI. This chain's CDR3 is CASSDSPLNTGELFF. The CDR3 coding sequence is TGTGCCAGCAGTGATTCGCCTCTTAACACCGGGGAGCTGTTTTTT. Variable domain in full (rest from reference TRBV2 and TRBJ2-2): EPEVTQTPSHQVTQMGQEVILRCVPISNHLYFYWYRQILGQKVEFLVSFYNNEISEKSEIFDDQFSVERPDGSNFTLKIRSTKLEDSAMYFCASSDSPLNTGELFFGEGSRLTVL.

The CDR3 DNA reads TGTGCCAGCAGCACCCAACAGGGTGGCAGAAACACCATATATTTT. Amino acid sequence: CASSTQQGGRNTIYF. This chain links TRBV11-2 with TRBJ1-3; possibly TRBD1 for D (6 bases). The CDR3 has 15 amino acids. Germline V CDR1 and CDR2: SGHAT, FQNNGV. V lost 5 bases to trimming and J lost 5 bases, with 16 bases between them.

The genes are TRBV5-1 and TRBJ2-1; 9 bases map to TRBD2. Germline V lookup: CDR1 SGHRS, CDR2 YFSETQ. This CDR3 has 16 amino acids. V lost 1 base and J lost 9; bases outside the gene matches: 11. This CDR3 is CASSLIGASGKPEQFF. For the CDR3, the DNA is TGCGCCAGCAGCTTGATCGGGGCTAGCGGGAAACCTGAGCAGTTCTTC. Together with reference TRBV5-1 and TRBJ2-1, the CDR3 gives the full variable domain: KAGVTQTPRYLIKTRGQQVTLSCSPISGHRSVSWYQQTPGQGLQFLFEYFSETQRNKGNFPGRFSGRQFSNSRSEMNVSTLELGDSALYLCASSLIGASGKPEQFFGPGTRLTVL.

This clonotype was detected many times. V is TRBV7-2 and J is TRBJ2-1; 12 nucleotides line up with TRBD2. V lost 5 bases, J lost 15 bases, and 8 bases stayed unmatched. Germline CDR1 is SGHTA and CDR2 is FQGNSA. The CDR3 has 13 residues. CDR3: CASSPPSGRAPFF. The CDR3 coding sequence is TGTGCCAGCAGCCCCCCTAGCGGGAGGGCCCCGTTCTTC. Full variable domain (rest looked up from reference TRBV7-2 and TRBJ2-1): GAGVSQSPSNKVTEKGKDVELRCDPISGHTALYWYRQSLGQGLEFLIYFQGNSAPDKSGLPSDRFSAERTGGSVSTLTIQRTQQEDSAVYLCASSPPSGRAPFFGPGTRLTVL.

This clonotype was seen more than once but under ten times. The chain combines TRBV5-1 with TRBJ2-1; no definite D call. Germline assignment: CDR1 SGHRS and CDR2 YFSETQ. V was clipped by 4 bases and J by 7 bases, with 9 bases between them. There are 12 residues in the CDR3. The CDR3 region has the DNA TGCGCCAGCAGCCGGCAACTTAATGAGCAGTTCTTC. Translated, it gives CASSRQLNEQFF.

This clonotype was counted many times. V is TRBV29-1 and J is TRBJ2-6; D may be TRBD2 (5 bases). V was pared by 5 bases and J by 4 bases, with 9 bases between. Germline loops: CDR1 SQVTM, CDR2 ANQGSEA. The CDR3 extends over 13 amino acids. CDR3 DNA sequence: TGCAGCGTTCCAGGCGGGGGGGCCAACGTCCTGACTTTC. This codes for CSVPGGGANVLTF.

This clonotype was found many times. The chain joins TRBV3-1 to TRBJ2-3; 9 bases align to TRBD2. Germline trimming cut 4 bases from V and 2 bases from J; bases unmatched to any gene: 4. CDR3 length: 15 amino acids. Germline V lookup: CDR1 LGHDT, CDR2 YNNKEL (reference sequence). The CDR3 loop is CASSPTSGFTDTQYF. CDR3 coding DNA: TGTGCCAGCAGCCCGACTAGCGGATTCACAGATACGCAGTATTTT.

This clonotype was seen repeatedly, ten times or more. The rearrangement links TRBV28 to TRBJ2-1; 7 bases are a match to TRBD2. CDR1 is MDHEN, CDR2 SYDVKM, per germline. V shed 4 bases, J shed 9 bases, and the junction held 12 bases outside the gene matches. The CDR3 is 15 amino acids. The CDR3 DNA reads as TGTGCCAGCAGTTACCTAGGGCGGGAGTCGTTTGAGCAGTTCTTC. Its protein product is CASSYLGRESFEQFF.

This clonotype was counted a few times. The rearrangement links TRBV6-2 or TRBV6-3 to TRBJ2-2; 10 nucleotides align to TRBD1. Looked up from germline, CDR1 is MNHEY and CDR2 is SVGEGT. The CDR3 is 15 amino acids. J was trimmed by 5 bases and V by 6 bases; bases with no gene match: 6. DNA of the CDR3: TGTGCCAGCAGCTCCCCGGGACAGGGGACCGGGGAGCTGTTTTTT. The encoded protein is CASSSPGQGTGELFF.

This clonotype was counted a few times. The chain links TRBV7-2 to TRBJ2-3; the D gene is possibly TRBD2 (6 bases). The length of the CDR3 is 15 residues. CDR1 and CDR2 (germline): SGHTA, FQGNSA. V lost 4 bases, J lost 3 bases, and 14 bases lay in between. CDR3 sequence reads: CASSWGRTGTDTQYF. CDR3 bases: TGTGCCAGCAGCTGGGGGAGGACGGGAACAGATACGCAGTATTTT.

This clonotype occurred many times. J is TRBJ2-5 and V is TRBV5-6; D is uncertain. V lost 1 base and J lost 4, with 8 bases in between. Germline V gives CDR1 SGHDT, CDR2 YYEEEE. The CDR3 length is 13 residues. In DNA form, the CDR3 reads TGTGCCAGCAGCTTGTTGCCTCGAGAGACCCAGTACTTC. Its translation is CASSLLPRETQYF.

The CDR3 loop reads CASSPHRGESPLHF. The CDR3 DNA reads as TGTGCCAGCAGCCCACACAGGGGGGAATCACCCCTCCACTTT. The chain recombines TRBV4-2 with TRBJ1-6; the match to TRBD1 covers 8 bases. Germline CDR1 is LGHNA and CDR2 is YNFKEQ. With V trimmed by 4 bases and J by 10 bases, 6 bases remained unmatched. The CDR3 covers 14 residues.

There are a few counts of this clonotype. The rearrangement joins TRBV6-1 to TRBJ2-1; 11 nucleotides align to TRBD2. Losses at the gene ends were 5 bases for V and 8 bases for J; bases not matched to a gene: 11. Germline CDR1 is MNHNS and CDR2 is SASEGT. CDR3 length: 16 amino acids. The CDR3 sequence: CASSNSGRAGTDEQFF. CDR3 sequence (DNA): TGTGCCAGCAGTAATAGCGGGAGGGCGGGAACGGATGAGCAGTTCTTC.

This clonotype appeared many times. This chain joins TRBV7-2 and TRBJ1-1, with D unresolved. Per germline, CDR1 SGHTA and CDR2 FQGNSA. V lost 3 bases and J 4 bases, leaving 3 bases between the germline ends. The CDR3 sequence is 11 residues long. The CDR3 loop reads CASSLITEAFF. In DNA, the CDR3 is TGTGCCAGCAGCTTGATCACTGAAGCTTTCTTT. The full variable domain, completed using reference TRBV7-2 and TRBJ1-1, is GAGVSQSPSNKVTEKGKDVELRCDPISGHTALYWYRQSLGQGLEFLIYFQGNSAPDKSGLPSDRFSAERTGGSVSTLTIQRTQQEDSAVYLCASSLITEAFFGQGTRLTVV.

In its sample, this clonotype was seen many times. The J gene is TRBJ2-1, the V gene TRBV5-1, with D tentatively TRBD2 (6 bases). V was clipped by 0 bases and J by 0 bases, with 10 bases between them. Germline V gene sequence: CDR1 SGHRS, CDR2 YFSETQ. The CDR3 has 16 amino acids. As DNA, the CDR3 is TGCGCCAGCAGCTTGGGGGGAGGTGGCTCCTACAATGAGCAGTTCTTC. Translating gives CASSLGGGGSYNEQFF. The complete variable domain, with remaining parts taken from reference TRBV5-1 and TRBJ2-1, reads KAGVTQTPRYLIKTRGQQVTLSCSPISGHRSVSWYQQTPGQGLQFLFEYFSETQRNKGNFPGRFSGRQFSNSRSEMNVSTLELGDSALYLCASSLGGGGSYNEQFFGPGTRLTVL.

This clonotype was counted ten times or more. V gene TRBV29-1 combines with J gene TRBJ1-3; D call uncertain. With 1 base removed from V and 0 bases from J, the gap between germline ends came to 4 bases. CDR1 SQVTM and CDR2 ANQGSEA come from the germline V gene. The CDR3 is made up of 13 amino acids. Written as DNA, the CDR3 is TGCAGCGTTGAAGCGAACTCTGGAAACACCATATATTTT. Amino acid sequence: CSVEANSGNTIYF.

This clonotype showed up many times. One end of the junction fails to match germline, which may point to a read error. The V gene is TRBV5-1, the J gene TRBJ2-3, with 10 bases that match TRBD1. The CDR3 is made up of 15 amino acids. The germline gives CDR1 SGHRS, CDR2 YFSETQ. CDR3: CASSLVGQGTDTQYF. The CDR3 DNA is TGTGCCAGCAGCTTAGTGGGACAGGGGACAGATACGCAGTATTTT. The variable domain in full, completed from reference TRBV5-1 and TRBJ2-3, reads KAGVTQTPRYLIKTRGQQVTLSCSPISGHRSVSWYQQTPGQGLQFLFEYFSETQRNKGNFPGRFSGRQFSNSRSEMNVSTLELGDSALYLCASSLVGQGTDTQYFGPGTRLTVL.

This clonotype was counted a few times. This sequence joins TRBV19 and TRBJ1-5; TRBD1 might be the D (5 bases). The germline V gene encodes CDR1 LNHDA and CDR2 SQIVND (reference sequence). The CDR3 contains 14 residues. Trimming took off 1 base at V and 1 base at J, with 5 bases between the two ends. CDR3 protein: CASSIGQSNQPQHF. Here the CDR3 DNA reads TGTGCCAGTAGTATAGGACAGAGCAATCAGCCCCAGCATTTT.

V usage is TRBV4-3 and J usage is TRBJ2-3, with D tentatively TRBD2 (5 bases). This CDR3 is 16 amino acids long. The V gene's germline CDR1 is LGHNA and CDR2 YSLEER. Trimming pared 0 bases from V and 7 bases from J, leaving 17 bases between. In nucleotides, the CDR3 is TGCGCCAGCAGCCAAGATCTTGGGCGGAGCGGATATACGCAGTATTTT. Its protein is CASSQDLGRSGYTQYF.

The V and J genes are TRBV20-1 and TRBJ2-7, with 8 bases aligning to TRBD1. The length of the CDR3 is 13 residues. The germline gives CDR1 DFQATT, CDR2 SNEGSKA (reference sequence). DNA of the CDR3: TGCAGCTTCCCGGGACAGGCTCCCTACGAGCAGTACTTC. Protein product: CSFPGQAPYEQYF.

This clonotype was recorded a few times. This rearrangement joins TRBV20-1 to TRBJ2-1; 8 bases are shared with TRBD2. The CDR3 has 11 residues. Germline CDR1 DFQATT, CDR2 SNEGSKA (reference sequence). The J segment lost 16 bases and the V segment lost 2 bases, leaving 7 bases of the junction unmatched. The CDR3 sequence is CSARRSGRDFF. CDR3 DNA: TGCAGTGCTAGACGGAGCGGGAGAGATTTCTTC.

The V gene is TRBV20-1, the J gene TRBJ2-7; D unresolved. Trimming shortened V by 1 base and J by 3 bases, and 16 bases separated the two germline ends. Germline V gene lookup returns CDR1 DFQATT and CDR2 SNEGSKA (reference sequence). This CDR3 spans 15 amino acids. The CDR3 sequence: CSARGSLVELYEQYF. The CDR3 nucleotides read TGCAGTGCTAGAGGGAGTCTAGTAGAACTCTACGAGCAGTACTTC.